The 13 T cell receptor beta chains reported below all come from one sample, sequenced in a study of cytomegalovirus exposure and HLA in healthy donors. The PCR employed 60 Vbeta primers together with 13 Jbeta primers. Here immunoSEQ multiplex PCR was the method, and the copy in TCRdb shows in-frame clones only, minus some. The sample lists some 110,000 clones, 70% to 85% occurring once. The sequencing sample was made of PBMCs. The receptors originated from a man aged 50 to 60 in good health and CMV-seropositive.

The genes are TRBV10-3 and TRBJ1-2, with 10 bases fitting TRBD1. V was clipped by 2 bases and J by 7 bases; unmatched bases: 7. The CDR3 sequence is 15 residues long. Germline loops: CDR1 ENHRY, CDR2 SYGVKD. CDR3 loop: CAISEGLGDRGGYTF. The CDR3 coding sequence is TGTGCCATCAGTGAGGGTCTCGGGGACAGGGGTGGCTACACCTTC.

The gene calls are TRBV4-2 and TRBJ2-7; 11 positions match TRBD2. This CDR3 has 17 residues. J lost 5 bases, V lost 3 bases, and 12 bases had no gene match. The V gene's germline CDR1 is LGHNA and CDR2 YNFKEQ. The CDR3 loop reads CASSQTEWASGRNEQYF. In DNA form, the CDR3 reads TGTGCCAGCAGCCAGACGGAGTGGGCTAGCGGGAGGAACGAGCAGTACTTC.

The V call is TRBV5-6, the J call TRBJ2-2, with 7 positions matching TRBD1. This CDR3 is built from 15 residues. V lost 3 bases and J lost 4; bases outside the gene matches: 6. Germline-derived CDR1 and CDR2 are SGHDT and YYEEEE. This CDR3 is CASSYAGTATGELFF. The CDR3 region has the DNA TGTGCCAGCAGCTATGCCGGGACAGCCACCGGGGAGCTGTTTTTT.

This chain uses TRBV29-1 with TRBJ1-6; the match to TRBD1 covers 11 bases. With 4 bases clipped from V and 9 bases from J, the junction kept 5 bases outside the gene matches. Germline V CDR1 and CDR2: SQVTM, ANQGSEA. The CDR3 sequence is 14 residues long. CDR3 in DNA: TGCAGCGTTGCACCCGGGACAGGGGGTTCACCCCTCCACTTT. This gives the protein CSVAPGTGGSPLHF.

The chain has TRBV2 and TRBJ2-1; 11 bases map to TRBD2. This CDR3 spans 16 amino acids. The V gene end was trimmed by 6 bases and the J gene end by 4 bases; junction bases not matched to a gene: 8. Germline V lookup: CDR1 SNHLY, CDR2 FYNNEI. For the CDR3, the DNA is TGTGCCAGCAGGGCACTAGCGGGGGACACTTACAATGAGCAGTTCTTC. This gives the protein CASRALAGDTYNEQFF. Using reference TRBV2 and TRBJ2-1 for the parts outside the CDR3, the full variable domain is EPEVTQTPSHQVTQMGQEVILRCVPISNHLYFYWYRQILGQKVEFLVSFYNNEISEKSEIFDDQFSVERPDGSNFTLKIRSTKLEDSAMYFCASRALAGDTYNEQFFGPGTRLTVL.

This clone was recorded a few times. The chain links TRBV15 to TRBJ1-5, with no clear D. This CDR3 comprises 13 residues. V gave up 4 bases and J gave up 1 base, with 5 bases separating them. Germline values: CDR1 LNHNV, CDR2 YYDKDF (reference sequence). The chain's CDR3 is CATSKESNQPQHF. CDR3 nucleotide sequence: TGTGCCACCAGCAAGGAGAGCAATCAGCCCCAGCATTTT. Looking up the rest from reference TRBV15 and TRBJ1-5 gives the full variable domain: DAMVIQNPRYQVTQFGKPVTLSCSQTLNHNVMYWYQQKSSQAPKLLFHYYDKDFNNEADTPDNFQSRRPNTSFCFLDIRSPGLGDTAMYLCATSKESNQPQHFGDGTRLSIL.

This clone occurred a few times. The chain has TRBV7-9 and TRBJ2-5; 8 bases align to TRBD1. The J call may be mistaken, given a closer DNA end match to TRBJ2-7. The CDR3 contains 15 residues. Germline CDR1 and CDR2: SEHNR and FQNEAQ (reference sequence). CDR3 bases: TGTGCCAGCAGCTTAGGCGGACAGGGTCTAAACGAGCAGTACTTC. Its protein is CASSLGGQGLNEQYF.

The chain is built from TRBV15 and TRBJ1-4; D uncertain. The CDR3 has 14 residues. Germline V CDR1 and CDR2: LNHNV, YYDKDF (reference sequence). Trimming shortened V by 8 bases and J by 7 bases, and 17 bases separated the two germline ends. The DNA for the CDR3 is TGTGCCACCGCCTCCGACAATTATGGTGAAAAACTGTTTTTT. It codes for CATASDNYGEKLFF.

The chain is built from TRBV15 and TRBJ1-4, with D unresolved. The V gene's germline CDR1 is LNHNV and CDR2 YYDKDF (reference sequence). The V gene lost 0 bases and the J gene lost 10 bases, with 6 bases spanning the gap. The CDR3 runs 12 residues. CDR3 coding DNA: TGTGCCACCAGCAGAGATTGGAGAAAACTGTTTTTT. It yields the protein CATSRDWRKLFF.

This clone was observed a handful of times. This sequence joins TRBV4-2 and TRBJ2-3, with TRBD2 identical over 8 bases. The CDR3 is 15 amino acids. Unmatched junction bases numbered 3, after V lost 1 base and J lost 3 bases. Germline V gene lookup returns CDR1 LGHNA and CDR2 YNFKEQ. CDR3 in amino acids: CASSQGIAGTDTQYF. The CDR3 DNA follows: TGTGCCAGCAGCCAAGGTATAGCGGGGACAGATACGCAGTATTTT.

Concerning this clone itself: Other nucleotide sequences in the sample specify the same CDR3. The gene calls are TRBV29-1 and TRBJ1-2; TRBD1 matches 10 bases. The CDR3 totals 17 residues. J lost 8 bases, V lost 3 bases, and 18 bases had no gene match. Germline V gene lookup returns CDR1 SQVTM and CDR2 ANQGSEA. Here the CDR3 reads CSVDPGTGAVWTRGYTF. As DNA, the CDR3 is TGCAGCGTTGACCCCGGGACAGGGGCCGTTTGGACCAGGGGCTACACCTTC.

This clone has only a few counts. This chain connects TRBV6-6 to TRBJ2-5; possible D gene TRBD2, 6 bases. Looked up from germline, CDR1 is MNHNY and CDR2 is SVGAGI (reference sequence). Trimming removed 4 bases at V and 4 bases at J, with 13 bases between. CDR3 length: 14 residues. The CDR3 protein is CASSFGTARETQYF. In nucleotides, the CDR3 is TGTGCCAGCAGTTTCGGGACTGCCCGAGAGACCCAGTACTTC.

This clone occurred a few times. This chain uses TRBV10-1 with TRBJ2-2; the match to TRBD1 covers 11 bases. Germline trimming cut 5 bases from V and 5 bases from J; bases unmatched to any gene: 1. The CDR3 spans 14 residues. Germline V lookup: CDR1 WNHNN, CDR2 SYGVQD (reference sequence). CDR3 sequence (DNA): TGCGCCAGCAGTAGGGACAGGGGGACCGGGGAGCTGTTTTTT. Translating it yields CASSRDRGTGELFF.